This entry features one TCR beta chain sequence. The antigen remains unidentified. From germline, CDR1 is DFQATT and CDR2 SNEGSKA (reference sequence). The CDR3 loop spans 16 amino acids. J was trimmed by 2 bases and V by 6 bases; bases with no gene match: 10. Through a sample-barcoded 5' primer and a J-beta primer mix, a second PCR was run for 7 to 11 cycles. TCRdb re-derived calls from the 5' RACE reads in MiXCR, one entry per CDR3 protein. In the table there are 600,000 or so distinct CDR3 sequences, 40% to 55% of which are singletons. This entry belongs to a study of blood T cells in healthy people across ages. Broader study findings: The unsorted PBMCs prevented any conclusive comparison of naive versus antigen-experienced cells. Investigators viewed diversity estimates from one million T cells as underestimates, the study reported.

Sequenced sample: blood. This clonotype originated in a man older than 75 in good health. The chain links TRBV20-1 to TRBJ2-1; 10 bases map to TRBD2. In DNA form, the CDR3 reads TGCAGTGCACCGGGACTTACTAGCGGGGCCTACAATGAGCAGTTCTTC. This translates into CSAPGLTSGAYNEQFF.